The clone carrying this T cell receptor (beta chain) was seen a few times. Its specificity is not known. As every portion of the isolated RNA was reverse transcribed, the sequencing read expressed TCRB transcripts. Some clones are missing from TCRdb's copy, which holds only in-frame ones; the method was immunoSEQ multiplex PCR. The sample includes 680,000 or so clones, over 10% of them seen just once. The data are from a study of beta chain features in type 1 diabetes. The study, taken as a whole, reports: Significant though moderate, a shortening of TCRB CDR3s appeared in all four CD4+ subsets of Type 1 diabetes patients.

This CDR3 comprises 15 residues. Germline V gene lookup returns CDR1 SGDLS and CDR2 YYNGEE. Trimming removed 3 bases from V and 3 bases from J, with 15 bases in between. V and J are TRBV9 and TRBJ1-2; no definite D call. The sequenced sample consisted of naive CD4+ T cells from blood. The TCR originated in a man between 18 and 29 years old with type 1 diabetes. The CDR3 region is CASSGTQQRYYGYTF. CDR3 in DNA: TGTGCCAGCAGCGGTACGCAACAGCGATACTATGGCTACACCTTC.